This TCR beta chain derives from a study of OX40 agonist ivuxolimab in advanced cancers. On the study more broadly: Three patients responded partially, comprising one with hepatocellular carcinoma and two with cutaneous melanoma.

Profiling relied on immunoSEQ multiplex PCR, and the TCRdb table lists in-frame clones only, not all of them. The sample records fewer than 75,000 clones, about 90% being singletons. This clone was recorded once. No antigen is known for it. Notes on the study in general: Expanded clones belonging to CD8+ T cells outnumbered, on average, those of CD4+. Relatively little clonal expansion, among the lowest observed, appeared in partial responders at 0.1-3.0 mg/kg.

In germline, CDR1 is LGHNA, CDR2 YSLEER. The CDR3 runs to 13 residues. Trimming took off 1 base at V and 5 bases at J, with 5 bases between the two ends. This TCR derives from an adult with an advanced solid tumor such as melanoma, head and neck, liver or kidney cancer. The sequencing here drew on CD4+ or CD8+ T cells sorted from blood, taken in a trial of the OX40 agonist ivuxolimab. V usage is TRBV4-3 and J usage is TRBJ2-2, with a tentative D call TRBD2 (5 bases). CDR3 coding DNA: TGCGCCAGCAGCCAAGGACTAACCGGGGAGCTGTTTTTT. It is translated as CASSQGLTGELFF.